This T cell receptor beta chain was recorded in a study of a mutant IDH1 vaccine in newly diagnosed glioma. Libraries were prepared by immunoSEQ multiplex PCR; TCRdb keeps only in-frame clonotypes and omits some of them. The sample lists tens of thousands of clones; roughly 80% were seen once. Time point described: baseline, week 1 (first vaccination visit). The treatment is: pre-vaccination baseline after standard-of-care therapy. This receptor was identified in a young man with glioma. The sample was PBMCs, taken from a glioma patient treated with radiotherapy, temozolomide or both.

The DNA of the CDR3 is TGTGCCAGCAGCGGGCCAGGGGCCGTCCTGACTTTC. It specifies CASSGPGAVLTF. The chain uses TRBV11-2 and TRBJ2-6; D may be TRBD1 (6 bases). The V end lost 5 bases, the J end lost 12 bases, and 11 bases lay between the germline ends. The germline CDR1 and CDR2 sequences are SGHAT and FQNNGV. The CDR3 is 12 residues long.